Included here is one TCR beta chain sequence, with context. This entry comes from a study of cytomegalovirus exposure and HLA in healthy donors. It was with 60 Vbeta and 13 Jbeta primers that the PCR ran. Profiling relied on immunoSEQ multiplex PCR, and the TCRdb table lists in-frame clones only, not all of them. Seen here are fewer than 100,000 clones, 75% to 80% observed once, and the top ten hold about 4%. The CDR3 runs to 12 residues. V lost 10 bases and J 2 bases, leaving 11 bases between the germline ends. Germline V gene sequence: CDR1 MDHEN, CDR2 SYDVKM. Source material: PBMCs. This receptor was taken from a woman in her forties in good health and CMV-seronegative. The V gene is TRBV28, the J gene TRBJ1-2; D is perhaps TRBD1 (6 bases). The CDR3 sequence: CATQTGNYGYTF. DNA of the CDR3: TGTGCCACCCAGACAGGCAACTATGGCTACACCTTC.